A single sample gave rise to the 21 T cell receptor beta chains below, sequenced in a study of blood T cell repertoires in COVID-19. Using immunoSEQ multiplex PCR, the repertoire was profiled, and TCRdb retains in-frame clones only, with some absent. The sample records roughly 17,000 clones, around 89% being singletons. The sequenced material came from peripheral blood. The receptor source for this set is a man aged 80 or over with acute or convalescent COVID-19.

The V call is TRBV27, the J call TRBJ2-3; D ambiguous. The CDR3 extends over 13 amino acids. V lost 8 bases, J lost 5 bases, and 14 bases lay in between. Germline loops: CDR1 MNHEY, CDR2 SMNVEV (reference sequence). The CDR3 loop reads CASLGSGVDTQYF. CDR3 sequence (DNA): TGTGCCAGCCTCGGGTCCGGAGTAGATACGCAGTATTTT.

This clone was observed a single time. The genes are TRBV14 and TRBJ1-6, with D unclear. CDR3 length: 18 amino acids. Germline CDR1 is SGHDN and CDR2 is FVKESK. Trimming took off 0 bases at V and 2 bases at J, with 14 bases between the two ends. CDR3 in amino acids: CASSQDQVQAAYNSPLHF. The CDR3 nucleotides read TGTGCCAGCAGCCAAGATCAAGTGCAGGCAGCCTATAATTCACCCCTCCACTTT.

This chain connects TRBV18 to TRBJ1-2; 7 bases map to TRBD1. The CDR3 spans 14 residues. CDR1 and CDR2 (germline): KGHSH, LQKENI. V dropped 6 bases and J dropped 7; count of bases not matched to a gene: 11. The CDR3 sequence: CASSRQGTESGYTF. In nucleotides, the CDR3 is TGTGCCAGCTCCCGCCAAGGGACAGAAAGTGGCTACACCTTC. The complete variable domain, with remaining parts taken from reference TRBV18 and TRBJ1-2, reads NAGVMQNPRHLVRRRGQEARLRCSPMKGHSHVYWYRQLPEEGLKFMVYLQKENIIDESGMPKERFSAEFPKEGPSILRIQQVVRGDSAAYFCASSRQGTESGYTFGSGTRLTVV.

The rearrangement links TRBV2 to TRBJ2-7, with TRBD1 matching over 8 bases. Germline loops: CDR1 SNHLY, CDR2 FYNNEI. With V trimmed by 4 bases and J by 4 bases, 3 bases remained unmatched. The CDR3 runs to 13 residues. This CDR3 is CASSGRGPYEQYF. The CDR3, as DNA: TGTGCCAGCAGTGGCAGGGGGCCTTACGAGCAGTACTTC. The full variable domain, with the rest looked up from reference TRBV2 and TRBJ2-7, is EPEVTQTPSHQVTQMGQEVILRCVPISNHLYFYWYRQILGQKVEFLVSFYNNEISEKSEIFDDQFSVERPDGSNFTLKIRSTKLEDSAMYFCASSGRGPYEQYFGPGTRLTVT.

This clone was seen a few times. This sequence joins TRBV3-1 (or the pseudogene TRBV3-2) and TRBJ1-1; no clear D. The CDR3 length is 14 residues. Trimming left V 1 base short and J 8 bases short, with 14 bases between. Germline loops: CDR1 LGHDT, CDR2 YNNKEL (reference sequence). The CDR3 here is CASSQAGIGSEAFF. The CDR3 DNA is TGTGCCAGCAGCCAAGCCGGGATCGGGTCCGAAGCTTTCTTT.

CDR3 amino acids: CASSQGGGRTTDTQYF. In nucleotides, the CDR3 is TGCGCCAGCAGCCAAGGAGGAGGACGGACCACAGATACGCAGTATTTT. V gene TRBV4-1 combines with J gene TRBJ2-3, with D maybe TRBD2 (5 bases). The CDR3 is made up of 16 amino acids. CDR1 MGHRA and CDR2 YSYEKL come from the germline V gene. The V and J ends lost 1 base and 2 bases respectively, with 13 bases between them.

The chain couples TRBV10-3 to TRBJ1-5, with D perhaps matching TRBD1 (6 bases). The CDR3 has 13 residues. The germline V gene has CDR1 ENHRY and CDR2 SYGVKD. Trimming stripped 7 bases from V and 6 bases from J, with 13 bases between. The CDR3 spells CAITEQGGQPQHF. In nucleotides, the CDR3 is TGTGCCATCACTGAACAGGGCGGTCAGCCCCAGCATTTT.

The rearrangement uses TRBV15 and TRBJ2-1; possible D gene TRBD1, 6 bases. The V and J ends lost 1 base and 10 bases respectively, with 17 bases between them. CDR1 LNHNV and CDR2 YYDKDF come from the germline V gene (reference sequence). CDR3 length equals 15 residues. CDR3 protein: CATSRVPRGGREQFF. The CDR3 coding sequence is TGTGCCACCAGCAGAGTACCCCGAGGGGGTCGAGAGCAGTTCTTC.

This sequence joins TRBV7-9 and TRBJ2-7, with 8 bases fitting TRBD1. This CDR3 is 13 amino acids long. V dropped 3 bases and J dropped 5; count of bases not matched to a gene: 3. Germline V gene lookup returns CDR1 SEHNR and CDR2 FQNEAQ (reference sequence). CDR3 protein: CASSFPDRDEQYF. For the CDR3, the DNA is TGTGCCAGCAGCTTCCCGGACAGGGACGAGCAGTACTTC.

The genes are TRBV6-1 and TRBJ1-5, with a weak D call TRBD1 (5 bases). The germline CDR1 and CDR2 sequences are MNHNS and SASEGT. V lost 0 bases to trimming and J lost 5 bases, with 11 bases between them. CDR3 length: 15 residues. CDR3 protein: CASSEAGGEDQPQHF. CDR3 nucleotide sequence: TGTGCCAGCAGTGAAGCAGGAGGGGAAGATCAGCCCCAGCATTTT.

The chain combines TRBV5-4 with TRBJ1-2; D is possibly TRBD1 (6 bases). V was clipped by 4 bases and J by 8 bases, with 21 bases between them. The CDR3 extends over 15 amino acids. The germline CDR1 and CDR2 sequences are SGHNT and YYREEE (reference sequence). CDR3 amino acids: CASSDGTNPVGGYTF. DNA of the CDR3: TGTGCCAGCAGCGACGGGACAAACCCTGTGGGGGGCTACACCTTC.

This clone has more than one count but fewer than ten. This chain's CDR3 is CASSITGQGGGYTF. In DNA form, the CDR3 reads TGTGCCAGTAGTATCACCGGACAGGGCGGCGGCTACACCTTC. The gene calls are TRBV19 and TRBJ1-2; 8 nucleotides line up with TRBD1. The length of the CDR3 is 14 residues. The junction had 8 bases not matched to a gene; V was cut back by 3 bases and J by 8 bases. Germline CDR1 is LNHDA and CDR2 is SQIVND (reference sequence).

This clone has a single count. The J gene is TRBJ1-1, the V gene TRBV2; 7 nucleotides align to TRBD1. The CDR3 extends over 14 amino acids. J gave up 1 base and V 5 bases, and 4 bases lay outside the gene matches. The germline V gene has CDR1 SNHLY and CDR2 FYNNEI. CDR3 region: CASSFRDRNTEAFF. For the CDR3, the DNA is TGTGCCAGCAGTTTTCGGGACAGGAACACTGAAGCTTTCTTT.

This clone was observed a single time. The chain is built from TRBV23-1 and TRBJ1-1; D perhaps matches TRBD1 (5 bases). TRBV23-1 is reported as an ORF; its role is uncertain. V was clipped by 2 bases and J by 7 bases, with 20 bases between them. The CDR3 has 16 residues. Written as DNA, the CDR3 is TGCGCCAGCAGTCAAACCAAGAGGCGGGGGAAGGGTGAAGCTTTCTTT. This translates into CASSQTKRRGKGEAFF.

The chain employs TRBV6-1 and TRBJ1-2; D is perhaps TRBD1 (6 bases). The CDR3 is 15 residues long. V lost 3 bases and J 4 bases, leaving 15 bases between the germline ends. Germline loops: CDR1 MNHNS, CDR2 SASEGT. The CDR3 DNA reads TGTGCCAGCAGTGACCCCGGACAGAAACCCTATGGCTACACCTTC. As protein: CASSDPGQKPYGYTF.

This clone was observed a single time. The rearrangement joins TRBV5-1 to TRBJ1-1; no definite D call. Trimming took 0 bases from V and 1 from J, leaving 4 bases between them. Per germline, CDR1 SGHRS and CDR2 YFSETQ. The CDR3 extends over 13 amino acids. The CDR3, as DNA: TGCGCCAGCAGCTTGGCAGGGAACACTGAAGCTTTCTTT. The encoded protein is CASSLAGNTEAFF.

The count of this clone is one. The genes are TRBV5-1 and TRBJ1-2, with TRBD1 as a possible D gene (6 bases). Trimming pared 8 bases from V and 4 bases from J, leaving 18 bases between. This CDR3 region has 14 residues. CDR1 SGHRS and CDR2 YFSETQ come from the germline V gene. CDR3: CASQAGGAGYGYTF. The CDR3 DNA sequence: TGCGCCAGTCAGGCTGGGGGGGCTGGCTATGGCTACACCTTC.

The chain uses TRBV9 and TRBJ2-5; tentative D call: TRBD2 (5 bases). There are 14 residues in the CDR3. Germline V gives CDR1 SGDLS, CDR2 YYNGEE. Trimming stripped 3 bases from V and 4 bases from J, with 13 bases between. This CDR3 reads CASSAGPGGETQYF. The CDR3 nucleotides read TGTGCCAGCAGCGCCGGACCAGGAGGAGAGACCCAGTACTTC.

The chain has TRBV2 and TRBJ2-7; the match to TRBD1 covers 9 bases. The V gene end was trimmed by 7 bases and the J gene end by 3 bases; junction bases not matched to a gene: 7. The germline gives CDR1 SNHLY, CDR2 FYNNEI. The CDR3 covers 14 residues. In DNA form, the CDR3 reads TGTGCCAGCACCGCCGGGACAGGGATCTACGAGCAGTACTTC. Its protein product is CASTAGTGIYEQYF. Looking up the rest from reference TRBV2 and TRBJ2-7 gives the full variable domain: EPEVTQTPSHQVTQMGQEVILRCVPISNHLYFYWYRQILGQKVEFLVSFYNNEISEKSEIFDDQFSVERPDGSNFTLKIRSTKLEDSAMYFCASTAGTGIYEQYFGPGTRLTVT.

CDR3 sequence reads: CASSPDYQGAGGNTIYF. The CDR3 DNA sequence: TGTGCCAGCAGCCCAGACTATCAGGGGGCTGGGGGAAACACCATATATTTT. The chain carries TRBV9 and TRBJ1-3; 8 bases are shared with TRBD1. V was clipped by 4 bases and J by 4 bases; unmatched bases: 13. This CDR3 contains 17 residues. CDR1 and CDR2 (germline): SGDLS, YYNGEE. Filled out from reference TRBV9 and TRBJ1-3, the complete variable domain reads DSGVTQTPKHLITATGQRVTLRCSPRSGDLSVYWYQQSLDQGLQFLIQYYNGEERAKGNILERFSAQQFPDLHSELNLSSLELGDSALYFCASSPDYQGAGGNTIYFGEGSWLTVV.

The CDR3 DNA follows: TGTGCCAGCAGAGGACCGGGACAGAAAACTTTCTTT. This gives the protein CASRGPGQKTFF. The rearrangement uses TRBV6-5 and TRBJ1-1; TRBD1 agrees at 7 bases. The CDR3 is 12 amino acids. V was clipped by 6 bases and J by 12 bases; unmatched bases: 10. Germline loops: CDR1 MNHEY, CDR2 SVGAGI.